This TCR beta chain derives from a study of CD4 T cells in relation to SARS-CoV-2 and coronaviruses. This CDR3 is 14 amino acids long. With V trimmed by 6 bases and J by 2 bases, 5 bases remained unmatched. Germline CDR1 reads SNHLY; CDR2 reads FYNNEI. Sequencing used immunoSEQ multiplex PCR; TCRdb keeps in-frame clones, though not all of them. In the table there are around 16,000 clones, roughly 80% of which are singletons. The unexposed donors gave CD4+ T cells in about 2011-2018, prior to COVID-19. After more than eight days of culture, CD4+ T cells were isolated. As cell numbers allowed, unexposed-donor CD4+ T cells faced SARS-CoV-2 S/N and four cold-coronavirus spikes. Cultures received half-medium IL-2 refreshes on days 3 and 7. Study findings and constraints: SARS-CoV-2-driven expansion was significantly weaker in crossreactive than monoreactive clones.

This clone has a handful of counts. The antigen remains undetermined. The TCR originated in a human donor in good health. This sequence joins TRBV2 and TRBJ2-7; 9 bases align to TRBD1. Input material: CD4+ T cells from PBMCs, cultured in vitro. CDR3 protein: CASRSRQGAYEQYF. The CDR3 nucleotides read TGTGCCAGCAGGAGCAGACAGGGGGCCTACGAGCAGTACTTC. The variable domain in full, with the rest retrieved from reference TRBV2 and TRBJ2-7, is EPEVTQTPSHQVTQMGQEVILRCVPISNHLYFYWYRQILGQKVEFLVSFYNNEISEKSEIFDDQFSVERPDGSNFTLKIRSTKLEDSAMYFCASRSRQGAYEQYFGPGTRLTVT.